The 16 T cell receptor beta chains given below trace back to one sample, sequenced in a study of T cells in Graves' hyperthyroidism and ophthalmopathy. Amplification of TCR beta CDR3 regions used RNA as the template. The HTBI primer set served for first-round RT-PCR of the TCR CDR3. Each CDR3 protein gets one entry after TCRdb re-called the multiplex PCR reads with MiXCR. Among about 640,000 distinct CDR3 sequences, 20% to 25% were seen once, and the ten largest hold over 30%. The sequenced sample consisted of blood. All receptors derive from a man under 40 with Graves' ophthalmopathy.

This clonotype was seen only a few times. The rearrangement uses TRBV28 and TRBJ1-2; TRBD1 matches at 12 bases. There are 17 residues in the CDR3. V shed 4 bases and J 2 bases; nucleotides not matched to a gene: 8. Per the germline V gene, CDR1 is MDHEN and CDR2 is SYDVKM. CDR3 residues: CASSSGTGGAGNYGYTF. The CDR3 nucleotides are TGTGCCAGCAGTTCCGGGACAGGGGGCGCCGGGAACTATGGCTACACCTTC.

This clonotype was seen a handful of times. This chain links TRBV7-9 with TRBJ1-1; D gene ambiguous. The V end lost 8 bases, the J end lost 1 base, and 8 bases lay between the germline ends. This CDR3 is 12 amino acids long. The germline V gene encodes CDR1 SEHNR and CDR2 FQNEAQ (reference sequence). DNA of the CDR3: TGTGCCAGCGACACGGAGAACACTGAAGCTTTCTTT. It yields the protein CASDTENTEAFF.

In this sample, this clonotype turned up a few times. The rearrangement uses TRBV20-1 and TRBJ1-2, with 8 bases identical to TRBD1. The CDR3 is 13 residues long. Germline V gives CDR1 DFQATT, CDR2 SNEGSKA (reference sequence). The ends lost 8 bases at V and 8 bases at J; junction bases unmatched: 13. CDR3 sequence: CSTTGTGTGGYTF. The CDR3 nucleotides read TGCAGTACCACCGGGACAGGCACGGGAGGCTACACCTTC.

This chain uses TRBV20-1 with TRBJ2-5; TRBD2 agrees at 10 bases. This CDR3 region has 13 residues. V shed 6 bases, J shed 4 bases, and the junction held 5 bases outside the gene matches. Germline-derived CDR1 and CDR2 are DFQATT and SNEGSKA (reference sequence). Here the CDR3 reads CSAEREGRETQYF. The CDR3 region has the DNA TGCAGTGCAGAGCGGGAGGGCCGAGAGACCCAGTACTTC.

In its sample, this clonotype was seen many times. V and J are TRBV10-3 and TRBJ2-7; perhaps TRBD1 as D (5 bases). CDR1 is ENHRY and CDR2 is SYGVKD in the germline V gene. The CDR3 consists of 13 residues. V was trimmed by 7 bases and J by 2 bases, leaving 12 bases between them. For the CDR3, the DNA is TGTGCCATCACCGACAGAGCCACCTACGAGCAGTACTTC. Encoded protein: CAITDRATYEQYF.

This clonotype has at least ten counts. The gene calls are TRBV7-2 and TRBJ2-5, with D possibly matching TRBD2 (6 bases). The CDR3 consists of 14 residues. CDR1 and CDR2 (germline): SGHTA, FQGNSA. The V gene lost 3 bases and the J gene lost 4 bases, with 12 bases spanning the gap. CDR3 bases: TGTGCCAGCAGCTTCTTTCTAGCGCGAGAGACCCAGTACTTC. Protein: CASSFFLARETQYF.

The chain links TRBV11-2 to TRBJ2-2; TRBD1 matches at 9 bases. This CDR3 region has 17 residues. CDR1 is SGHAT and CDR2 is FQNNGV in the germline V gene. V was pared by 3 bases and J by 1 base, with 6 bases of the junction left unmatched. CDR3: CASSLGQGKWNTGELFF. CDR3 bases: TGTGCCAGCAGCTTGGGACAGGGTAAATGGAACACCGGGGAGCTGTTTTTT.

This clonotype was counted only a few times. V gene TRBV20-1 combines with J gene TRBJ2-7; D call uncertain. Germline V gene data show CDR1 as DFQATT and CDR2 as SNEGSKA (reference sequence). The CDR3 sequence is 12 residues long. V was cut by 4 bases and J by 2 bases, with 9 bases left in between. The CDR3 protein is CSANHPPYEQYF. In nucleotides, the CDR3 is TGCAGTGCTAATCACCCCCCCTACGAGCAGTACTTC.

Ten or more counts support this clonotype. The chain recombines TRBV18 with TRBJ1-1, with TRBD1 matching over 9 bases. This CDR3 comprises 15 residues. Per the germline V gene, CDR1 is KGHSH and CDR2 is LQKENI. Trimming at V came to 2 bases and at J to 4 bases, leaving 5 bases not matched to a gene. CDR3 sequence (DNA): TGTGCCAGCTCACCAGGGGGGACAGGGAGCACTGAAGCTTTCTTT. It codes for CASSPGGTGSTEAFF. Together with reference TRBV18 and TRBJ1-1, the CDR3 gives the full variable domain: NAGVMQNPRHLVRRRGQEARLRCSPMKGHSHVYWYRQLPEEGLKFMVYLQKENIIDESGMPKERFSAEFPKEGPSILRIQQVVRGDSAAYFCASSPGGTGSTEAFFGQGTRLTVV.

This clonotype was counted only a few times. This chain uses TRBV27 with TRBJ2-7; 8 nucleotides match TRBD1. Germline V lookup: CDR1 MNHEY, CDR2 SMNVEV (reference sequence). Trimming at V came to 5 bases and at J to 2 bases, leaving 5 bases not matched to a gene. CDR3 size: 14 residues. The CDR3 protein is CASSDLQGAYEQYF. CDR3 DNA: TGTGCCAGCAGTGACCTACAGGGGGCCTACGAGCAGTACTTC.

The rearrangement links TRBV20-1 to TRBJ2-1, with 9 bases matching TRBD2. The CDR3 sequence is 14 residues long. Trimming cost V 6 bases and J 9 bases; bases outside gene matches: 12. Germline CDR1 and CDR2: DFQATT and SNEGSKA (reference sequence). This CDR3 is CSARNLKAGGEQFF. The CDR3 nucleotides read TGCAGTGCCCGCAACCTAAAAGCGGGAGGTGAGCAGTTCTTC.

This clonotype was counted a few times. V gene TRBV7-2 combines with J gene TRBJ2-7; D possibly corresponds to TRBD1 (6 bases). The CDR3 loop spans 12 amino acids. Germline CDR1 is SGHTA and CDR2 is FQGNSA. V dropped 5 bases and J dropped 6 bases, with 11 bases sitting between them. The CDR3 loop is CASSQGLREQYF. The CDR3 bases are TGTGCCAGCAGCCAGGGGCTTCGCGAGCAGTACTTC.

This clonotype was detected many times. This chain links TRBV28 with TRBJ1-2; maybe TRBD1 (5 bases). Trimming cost V 6 bases and J 8 bases, with 22 bases left between them. The CDR3 has 15 residues. The germline V gene has CDR1 MDHEN and CDR2 SYDVKM. CDR3: CASSLGGTGLGGYTF. The CDR3 nucleotides are TGTGCCAGCAGCCTCGGTGGAACAGGCCTAGGGGGCTACACCTTC.

This clonotype was seen repeatedly, ten times or more. The V call is TRBV27, the J call TRBJ1-5; TRBD1 might be the D (5 bases). In germline, CDR1 is MNHEY, CDR2 SMNVEV (reference sequence). Trimming removed 5 bases from V and 6 bases from J, with 20 bases in between. CDR3 length: 16 amino acids. CDR3 nucleotide sequence: TGTGCCAGCAGTCCACTGCCGGGCCCGGGGGGTCAGCCCCAGCATTTT. Amino acid sequence: CASSPLPGPGGQPQHF.

In its sample, this clonotype was seen many times. The chain is built from TRBV6-1 and TRBJ2-7; 7 bases line up with TRBD1. The germline gives CDR1 MNHNS, CDR2 SASEGT. The V gene end was trimmed by 4 bases and the J gene end by 5 bases; junction bases not matched to a gene: 11. The CDR3 has 15 amino acids. The CDR3 sequence: CASSAYDRARNEQYF. The CDR3 nucleotides are TGTGCCAGCAGTGCCTATGACAGGGCGCGCAACGAGCAGTACTTC.

This rearrangement joins TRBV14 to TRBJ2-5; D remains ambiguous. Germline CDR1 and CDR2: SGHDN and FVKESK. Trimming removed 3 bases at V and 1 base at J, with 12 bases between. This CDR3 contains 15 residues. In nucleotides, the CDR3 is TGTGCCAGCAGCCACCGGCTAACGGCCCAAGAGACCCAGTACTTC. Translation gives CASSHRLTAQETQYF.